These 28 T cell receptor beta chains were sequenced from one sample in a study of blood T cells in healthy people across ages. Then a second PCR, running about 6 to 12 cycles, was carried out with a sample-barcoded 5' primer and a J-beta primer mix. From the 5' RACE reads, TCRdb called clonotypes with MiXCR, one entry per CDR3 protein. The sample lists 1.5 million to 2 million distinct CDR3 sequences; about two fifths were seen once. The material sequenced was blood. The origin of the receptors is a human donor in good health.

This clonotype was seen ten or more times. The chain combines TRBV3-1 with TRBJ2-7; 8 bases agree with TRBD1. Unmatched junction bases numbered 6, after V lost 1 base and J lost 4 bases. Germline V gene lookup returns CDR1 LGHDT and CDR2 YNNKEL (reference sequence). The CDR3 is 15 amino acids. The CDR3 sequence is CASSQVGTGSYEQYF. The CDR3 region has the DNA TGTGCCAGCAGCCAAGTCGGGACAGGTTCGTACGAGCAGTACTTC.

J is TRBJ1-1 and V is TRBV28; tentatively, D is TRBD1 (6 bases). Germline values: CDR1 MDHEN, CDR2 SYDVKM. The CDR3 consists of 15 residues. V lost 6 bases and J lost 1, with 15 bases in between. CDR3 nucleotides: TGTGCCAGCAGATTTAGGACAGCACGGAACACTGAAGCTTTCTTT. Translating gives CASRFRTARNTEAFF.

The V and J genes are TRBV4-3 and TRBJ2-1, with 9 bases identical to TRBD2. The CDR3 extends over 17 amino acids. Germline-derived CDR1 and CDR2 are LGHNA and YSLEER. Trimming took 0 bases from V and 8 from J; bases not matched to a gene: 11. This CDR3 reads CASSQDLLAGGWYEQFF. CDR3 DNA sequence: TGCGCCAGCAGCCAAGATCTACTAGCGGGCGGGTGGTATGAGCAGTTCTTC.

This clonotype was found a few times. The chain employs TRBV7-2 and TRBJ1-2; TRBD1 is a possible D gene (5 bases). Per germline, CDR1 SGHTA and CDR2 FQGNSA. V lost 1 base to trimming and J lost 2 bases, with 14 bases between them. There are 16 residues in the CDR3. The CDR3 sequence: CASSLDTGLINYGYTF. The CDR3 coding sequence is TGTGCCAGCAGCTTAGATACGGGACTGATCAACTATGGCTACACCTTC.

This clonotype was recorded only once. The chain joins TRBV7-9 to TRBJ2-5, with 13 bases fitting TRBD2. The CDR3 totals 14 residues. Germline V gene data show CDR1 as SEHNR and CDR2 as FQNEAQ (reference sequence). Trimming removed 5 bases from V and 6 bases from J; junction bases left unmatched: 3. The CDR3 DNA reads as TGTGCCAGCAGCGGGGGACTAGCGGGGAAGACCCAGTACTTC. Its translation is CASSGGLAGKTQYF. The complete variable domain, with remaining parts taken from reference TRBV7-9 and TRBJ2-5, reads DTGVSQNPRHKITKRGQNVTFRCDPISEHNRLYWYRQTLGQGPEFLTYFQNEAQLEKSRLLSDRFSAERPKGSFSTLEIQRTEQGDSAMYLCASSGGLAGKTQYFGPGTRLLVL.

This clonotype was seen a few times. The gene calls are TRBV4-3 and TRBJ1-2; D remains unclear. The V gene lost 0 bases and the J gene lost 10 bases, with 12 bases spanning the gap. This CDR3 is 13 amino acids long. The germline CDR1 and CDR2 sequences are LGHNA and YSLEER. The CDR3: CASSQEAARVYTF. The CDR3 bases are TGCGCCAGCAGCCAAGAGGCCGCGCGCGTCTACACCTTC.

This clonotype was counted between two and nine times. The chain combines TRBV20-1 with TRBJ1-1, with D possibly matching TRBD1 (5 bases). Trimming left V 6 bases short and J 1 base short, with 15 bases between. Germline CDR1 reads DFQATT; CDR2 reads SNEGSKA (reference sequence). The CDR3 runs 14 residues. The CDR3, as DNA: TGCAGTGCAAAGCTCGGACAACCGAACACTGAAGCTTTCTTT. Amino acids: CSAKLGQPNTEAFF.

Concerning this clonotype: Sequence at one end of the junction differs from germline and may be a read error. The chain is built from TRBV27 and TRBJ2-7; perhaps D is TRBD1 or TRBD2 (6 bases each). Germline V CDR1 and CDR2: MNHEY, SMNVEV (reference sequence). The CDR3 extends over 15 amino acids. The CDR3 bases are TGTGTCAGCAGTCAAAGGGCAGGGGCGCGGGGCGAGCAGTACTTC. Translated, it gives CVSSQRAGARGEQYF.

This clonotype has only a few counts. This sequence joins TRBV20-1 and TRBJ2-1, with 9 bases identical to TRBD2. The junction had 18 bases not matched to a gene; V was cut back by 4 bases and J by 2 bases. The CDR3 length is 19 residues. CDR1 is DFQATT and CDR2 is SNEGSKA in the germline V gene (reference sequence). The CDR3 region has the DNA TGCAGTGCTACTCCCTTGTGGGCGGGGGGGCCTTATCCCTACAATGAGCAGTTCTTC. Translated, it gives CSATPLWAGGPYPYNEQFF.

In nucleotides, the CDR3 is TGTGCCAGCACGCCGGTAGGCCGAGCACAAGAGACCCAGTACTTC. It encodes CASTPVGRAQETQYF. The chain carries TRBV6-2 or TRBV6-3 and TRBJ2-5; no definite D call. The V end lost 7 bases, the J end lost 2 bases, and 17 bases lay between the germline ends. Germline CDR1 reads MNHEY; CDR2 reads SVGEGT. This CDR3 is 15 amino acids long.

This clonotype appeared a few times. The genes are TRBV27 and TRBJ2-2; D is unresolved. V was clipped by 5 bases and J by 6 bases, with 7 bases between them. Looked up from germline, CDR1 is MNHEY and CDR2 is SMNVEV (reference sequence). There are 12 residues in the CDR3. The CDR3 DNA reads TGTGCCAGCAGTGAAATGGCCGGGGAGCTGTTTTTT. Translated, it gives CASSEMAGELFF.

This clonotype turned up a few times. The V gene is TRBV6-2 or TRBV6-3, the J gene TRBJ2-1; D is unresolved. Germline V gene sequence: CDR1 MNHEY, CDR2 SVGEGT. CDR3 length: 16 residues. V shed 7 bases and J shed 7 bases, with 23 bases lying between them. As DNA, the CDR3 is TGTGCCAGCACTCCCTCTGGCATCAATCCCCCAAATGAGCAGTTCTTC. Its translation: CASTPSGINPPNEQFF.

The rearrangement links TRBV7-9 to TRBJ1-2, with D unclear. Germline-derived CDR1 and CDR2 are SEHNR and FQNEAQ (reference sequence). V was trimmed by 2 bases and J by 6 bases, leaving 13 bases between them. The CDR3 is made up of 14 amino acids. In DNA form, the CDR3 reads TGTGCCAGCAGCTTATCGGCAGGTCTGCATGGCTACACCTTC. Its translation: CASSLSAGLHGYTF. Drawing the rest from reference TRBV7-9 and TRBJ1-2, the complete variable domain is DTGVSQNPRHKITKRGQNVTFRCDPISEHNRLYWYRQTLGQGPEFLTYFQNEAQLEKSRLLSDRFSAERPKGSFSTLEIQRTEQGDSAMYLCASSLSAGLHGYTFGSGTRLTVV.

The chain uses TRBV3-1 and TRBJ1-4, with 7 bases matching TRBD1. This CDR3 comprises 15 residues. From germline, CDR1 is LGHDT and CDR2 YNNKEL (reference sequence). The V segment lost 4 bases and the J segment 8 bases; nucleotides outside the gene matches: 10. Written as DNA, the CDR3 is TGTGCCAGCAGCCGGAAAACAGGGGTAGGAGAAAAACTGTTTTTT. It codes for CASSRKTGVGEKLFF.

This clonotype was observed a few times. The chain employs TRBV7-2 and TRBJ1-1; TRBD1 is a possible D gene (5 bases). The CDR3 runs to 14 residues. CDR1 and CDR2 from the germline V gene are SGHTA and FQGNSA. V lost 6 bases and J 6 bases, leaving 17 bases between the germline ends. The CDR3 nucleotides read TGTGCCAGCAGTCCGGGGAGACAGCTATCTGAAGCTTTCTTT. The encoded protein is CASSPGRQLSEAFF.

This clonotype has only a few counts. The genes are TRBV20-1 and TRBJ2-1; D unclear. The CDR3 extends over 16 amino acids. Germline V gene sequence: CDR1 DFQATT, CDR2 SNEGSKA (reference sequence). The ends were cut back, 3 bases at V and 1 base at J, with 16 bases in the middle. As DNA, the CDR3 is TGCAGTGCTAGGGATCACTCCGGACGGTCCTACAATGAGCAGTTCTTC. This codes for CSARDHSGRSYNEQFF.

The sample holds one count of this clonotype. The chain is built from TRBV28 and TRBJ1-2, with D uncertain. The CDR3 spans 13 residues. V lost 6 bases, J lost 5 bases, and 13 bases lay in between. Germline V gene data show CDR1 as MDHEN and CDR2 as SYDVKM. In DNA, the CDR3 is TGTGCCAGCAGAGGGTCGCGGCTTTATGGCTACACCTTC. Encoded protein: CASRGSRLYGYTF.

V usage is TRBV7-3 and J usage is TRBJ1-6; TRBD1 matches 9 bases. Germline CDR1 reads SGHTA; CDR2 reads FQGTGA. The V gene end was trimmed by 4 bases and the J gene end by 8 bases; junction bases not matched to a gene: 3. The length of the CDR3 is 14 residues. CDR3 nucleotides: TGTGCCAGCAGCTGGACAGGGGCGGATTCACCCCTCCACTTT. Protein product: CASSWTGADSPLHF.

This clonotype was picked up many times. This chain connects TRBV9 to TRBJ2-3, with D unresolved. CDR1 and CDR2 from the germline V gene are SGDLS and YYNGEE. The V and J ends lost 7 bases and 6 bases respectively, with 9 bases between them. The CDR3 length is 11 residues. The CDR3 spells CASSAGDTQYF. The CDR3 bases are TGTGCCAGCTCCGCCGGGGATACGCAGTATTTT.

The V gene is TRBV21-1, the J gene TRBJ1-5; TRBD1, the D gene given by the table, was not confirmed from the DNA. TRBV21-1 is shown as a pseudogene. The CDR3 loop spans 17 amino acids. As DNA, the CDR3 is TGTGCCAGCAGCAAAAGGAGCAGGGGACCTTGCTATCAGCCCCAGCATTTT. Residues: CASSKRSRGPCYQPQHF.

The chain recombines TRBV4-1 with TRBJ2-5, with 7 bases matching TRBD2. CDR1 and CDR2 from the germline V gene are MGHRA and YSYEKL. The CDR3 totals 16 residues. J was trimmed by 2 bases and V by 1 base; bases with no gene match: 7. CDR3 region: CASSQVIGEGQETQYF. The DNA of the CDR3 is TGCGCCAGCAGCCAAGTTATAGGGGAGGGTCAAGAGACCCAGTACTTC.

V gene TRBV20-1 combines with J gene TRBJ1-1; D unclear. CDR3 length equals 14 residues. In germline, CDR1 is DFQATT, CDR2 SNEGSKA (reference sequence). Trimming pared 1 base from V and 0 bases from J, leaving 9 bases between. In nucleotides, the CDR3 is TGCAGTGCTAGAGTTAACGACATGAACACTGAAGCTTTCTTT. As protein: CSARVNDMNTEAFF.

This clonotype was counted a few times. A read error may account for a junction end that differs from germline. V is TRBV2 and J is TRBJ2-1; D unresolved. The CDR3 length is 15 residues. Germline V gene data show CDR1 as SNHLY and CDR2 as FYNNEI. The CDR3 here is CASSEGRNPYNERFF. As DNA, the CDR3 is TGTGCCAGCAGTGAAGGACGGAATCCCTACAATGAGCGGTTCTTC.

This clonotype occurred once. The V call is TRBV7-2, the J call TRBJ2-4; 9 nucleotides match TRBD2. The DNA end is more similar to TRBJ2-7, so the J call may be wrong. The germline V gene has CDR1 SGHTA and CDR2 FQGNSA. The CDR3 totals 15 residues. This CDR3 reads CASSPQAGGFNEQYF. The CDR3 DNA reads TGTGCCAGCAGCCCTCAAGCGGGGGGATTCAACGAGCAGTACTTC.

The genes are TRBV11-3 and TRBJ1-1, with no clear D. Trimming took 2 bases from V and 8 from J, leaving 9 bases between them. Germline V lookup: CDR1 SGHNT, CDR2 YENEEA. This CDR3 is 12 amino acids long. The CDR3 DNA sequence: TGTGCCAGCAGCTTAAAGCCCGGAGAAGCTTTCTTT. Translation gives CASSLKPGEAFF.

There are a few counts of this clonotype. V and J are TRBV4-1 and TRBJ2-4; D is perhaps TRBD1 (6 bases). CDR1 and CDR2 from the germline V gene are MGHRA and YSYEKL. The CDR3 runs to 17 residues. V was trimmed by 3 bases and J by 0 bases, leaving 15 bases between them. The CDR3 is CASSHPGTSLAKNIQYF. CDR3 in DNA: TGCGCCAGCAGCCACCCCGGGACATCCCTAGCCAAAAACATTCAGTACTTC.

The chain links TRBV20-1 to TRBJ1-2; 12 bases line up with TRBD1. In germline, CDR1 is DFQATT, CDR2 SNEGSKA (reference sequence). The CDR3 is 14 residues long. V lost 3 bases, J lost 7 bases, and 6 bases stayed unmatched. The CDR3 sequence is CSARVGQGAGGYTF. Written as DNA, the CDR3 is TGCAGTGCTAGGGTGGGACAGGGGGCCGGTGGCTACACCTTC.

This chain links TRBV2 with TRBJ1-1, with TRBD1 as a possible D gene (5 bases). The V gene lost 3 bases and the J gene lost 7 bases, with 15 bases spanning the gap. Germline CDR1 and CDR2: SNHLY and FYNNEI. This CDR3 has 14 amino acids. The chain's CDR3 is CASSDREVLFEAFF. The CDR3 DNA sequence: TGTGCCAGCAGTGACAGGGAGGTTCTTTTTGAAGCTTTCTTT.